This T cell receptor beta chain appears in the sequencing data of a study of T cells in narcolepsy. Study-level points and caveats: HCRT-specific and TRIB2-specific autoreactive clonotypes appeared among same-patient CSF and blood CD4+ clonotypes.

About this clone itself: Its antigen is unidentified. Compared with germline, one end of the junction differs, possibly owing to a read error. Other DNA sequences in this specimen translate into the identical CDR3.

This CDR3 is built from 12 residues. Germline values: CDR1 MNHEY, CDR2 SVGAGI. Generated by immunoSEQ multiplex PCR, the TCRdb table keeps only in-frame clones and is missing some. The sample includes 25,000 to 35,000 clones, roughly 90% seen only once; the top ten take around 1.2%. The TCR comes from a human donor with narcolepsy. V usage is TRBV6-5 and J usage is TRBJ2-5; no firm D call. Sequencing was done on a sample of CD45RA- memory CD4+ T cells from PBMCs. The CDR3 coding sequence is TGTGCCAGCAGCCATGCGGTGAATTTCTGGCACTTC. Protein sequence: CASSHAVNFWHF.